This TCR beta chain was documented in a study of T-cell reconstitution after alpha-beta-depleted transplantation in children. Researchers prepared the TCRbeta library using unique molecular identifiers, the study reports. TCRdb called the PCR reads again in MiXCR, with one record for every CDR3 protein. Found here are roughly 570,000 distinct CDR3 sequences, about a quarter of them singletons; the top ten hold less than 40%. Study-level results: T-cell numbers and diversity one year post-transplant derived largely from freshly generated T cells. High day-60 TCRbeta diversity in some patients came from surviving recipient T cells and thymic progenitors. There were reportedly several hundred expanded graft clones from which alpha-beta T cells came about two months after transplant.

Points on this clonotype: Its specificity is not known.

The CDR3 is 16 residues long. Per the germline V gene, CDR1 is MGHRA and CDR2 is YSYEKL. Trimming took off 1 base at V and 0 bases at J, with 10 bases between the two ends. The chain has TRBV4-1 and TRBJ1-3, with a weak D call TRBD1 (6 bases). The source of this sequence is a boy under three years old with Wiskott-Aldrich syndrome, due to receive a stem cell transplant. The material was PBMCs, obtained before TCRalphabeta/CD19-depleted stem cell transplant. In nucleotides, the CDR3 is TGCGCCAGCAGCCAAGCAGGGGCCCACTCTGGAAACACCATATATTTT. This codes for CASSQAGAHSGNTIYF.